These 2 T cell receptor beta chains were all obtained from the same sample, sequenced in a study of T cell responses to AZD1222 COVID-19 vaccine. Sequencing was performed with immunoSEQ multiplex PCR; in TCRdb, only in-frame clones are kept and a portion is missing. The sample shows 150,000 to 200,000 clones, roughly 92% of them seen only once. This sample comprised peripheral blood, obtained on day 0 of AZD1222 vaccination. The receptors derive from an adult in good health.

The genes are TRBV4-1 and TRBJ2-6; TRBD2 might be the D (6 bases). The CDR3 is 15 residues long. CDR1 is MGHRA and CDR2 is YSYEKL in the germline V gene. V dropped 4 bases and J dropped 2 bases, with 9 bases sitting between them. The CDR3 protein is CASSLSGTGANVLTF. In DNA, the CDR3 is TGCGCCAGCAGCCTTAGCGGAACTGGGGCCAACGTCCTGACTTTC.

The chain joins TRBV12-3 or TRBV12-4 to TRBJ1-4, with D uncertain. V was cut by 7 bases and J by 5 bases, with 11 bases left in between. The CDR3 runs to 13 residues. CDR3 bases: TGTGCCAGCACCGAGGGCTCAAATGAAAAACTGTTTTTT. Protein product: CASTEGSNEKLFF.